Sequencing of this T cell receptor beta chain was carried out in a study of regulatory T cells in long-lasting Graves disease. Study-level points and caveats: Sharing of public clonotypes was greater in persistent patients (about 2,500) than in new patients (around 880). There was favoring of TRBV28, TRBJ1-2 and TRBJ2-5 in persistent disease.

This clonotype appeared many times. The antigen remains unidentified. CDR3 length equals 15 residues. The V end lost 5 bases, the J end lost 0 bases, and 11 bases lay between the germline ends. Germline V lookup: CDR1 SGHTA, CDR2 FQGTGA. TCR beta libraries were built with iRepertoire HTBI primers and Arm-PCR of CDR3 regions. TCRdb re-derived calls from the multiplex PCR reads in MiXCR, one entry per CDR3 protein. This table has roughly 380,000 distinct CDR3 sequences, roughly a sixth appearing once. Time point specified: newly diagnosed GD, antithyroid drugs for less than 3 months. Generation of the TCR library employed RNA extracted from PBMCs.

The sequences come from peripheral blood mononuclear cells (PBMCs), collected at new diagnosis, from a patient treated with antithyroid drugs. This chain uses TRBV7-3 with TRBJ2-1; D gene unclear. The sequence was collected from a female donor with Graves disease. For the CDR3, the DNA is TGTGCCAGCAGCCCAATCCCAAGCTCCTACAATGAGCAGTTCTTC. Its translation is CASSPIPSSYNEQFF.